Here is one T cell receptor beta chain with its context. These data are taken from a study of patients and donors after allogeneic stem cell transplantation. The CDR3 has 12 amino acids. J was trimmed by 6 bases and V by 4 bases; bases with no gene match: 0. The germline CDR1 and CDR2 sequences are MGHDK and SYGVNS. TCRdb called the RT-PCR reads again in MiXCR, with one record for every CDR3 protein. The sample carries approximately 150,000 distinct CDR3 sequences, about 32% recorded once. Sequenced input: blood, either unsorted or a sorted T cell fraction (not recorded which). The TCR sequence derives from a human donor who was either an allogeneic HSCT recipient or a stem cell or donor lymphocyte infusion donor (not recorded which). It is not recorded whose cells these are; they may come from a transplant donor. The chain recombines TRBV25-1 with TRBJ2-7; TRBD1 agrees at 10 bases. In nucleotides, the CDR3 is TGTGCCAGCAGTGGGACAGGGGGCGAGCAGTACTTC. This sequence encodes CASSGTGGEQYF.